This paragraph reports one T cell receptor (beta chain). Antigen specificity is unknown. V was shortened by 3 bases and J by 7 bases, with 15 bases between the two germline ends. Germline V lookup: CDR1 SQVTM, CDR2 ANQGSEA. CDR3 size: 13 residues. The sample belongs to a study of CD8+ T cells in alopecia areata. Across the study: Among treated patients, severity was scored by affected scalp area percentage.

Reverse transcription of extracted RNA yielded cDNA, which provided the sequencing template. Using immunoSEQ multiplex PCR, the repertoire was profiled, and TCRdb retains in-frame clones only, with some absent. The repertoire holds about 210,000 clones, with 50% to 70% as singletons. Points from the study as a whole: Elevated clonality characterized lesional scalp relative to normal scalp, particularly in alopecia totalis/universalis. Many expanded lesional clones persisted in scalp and blood during tofacitinib.

Documented treatment: oral pan-JAK inhibitor, 5-10 mg twice daily. The rearrangement uses TRBV29-1 and TRBJ1-2; D is possibly TRBD1 (6 bases). Sample: CD4+ T cells sorted from blood, taken at week 4, from a patient treated with tofacitinib. The sequence came from a human donor with alopecia areata. Here the CDR3 reads CSVDGGRPGGYTF. The CDR3 DNA reads as TGCAGCGTTGATGGGGGCAGGCCAGGTGGCTACACCTTC.